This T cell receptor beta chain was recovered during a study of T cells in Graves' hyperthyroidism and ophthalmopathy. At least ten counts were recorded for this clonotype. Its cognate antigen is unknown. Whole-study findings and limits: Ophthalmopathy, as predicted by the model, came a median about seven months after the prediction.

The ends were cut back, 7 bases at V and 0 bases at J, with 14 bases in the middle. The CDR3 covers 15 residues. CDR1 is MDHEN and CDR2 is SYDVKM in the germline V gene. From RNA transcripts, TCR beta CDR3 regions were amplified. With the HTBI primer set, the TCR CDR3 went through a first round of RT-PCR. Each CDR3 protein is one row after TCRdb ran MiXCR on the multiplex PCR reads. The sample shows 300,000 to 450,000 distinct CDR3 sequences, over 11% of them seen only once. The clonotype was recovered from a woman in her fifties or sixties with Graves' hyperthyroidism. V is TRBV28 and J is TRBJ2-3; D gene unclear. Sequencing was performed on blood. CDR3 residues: CASTTDQPSTDTQYF. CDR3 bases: TGTGCCAGCACGACGGACCAGCCTAGCACAGATACGCAGTATTTT.